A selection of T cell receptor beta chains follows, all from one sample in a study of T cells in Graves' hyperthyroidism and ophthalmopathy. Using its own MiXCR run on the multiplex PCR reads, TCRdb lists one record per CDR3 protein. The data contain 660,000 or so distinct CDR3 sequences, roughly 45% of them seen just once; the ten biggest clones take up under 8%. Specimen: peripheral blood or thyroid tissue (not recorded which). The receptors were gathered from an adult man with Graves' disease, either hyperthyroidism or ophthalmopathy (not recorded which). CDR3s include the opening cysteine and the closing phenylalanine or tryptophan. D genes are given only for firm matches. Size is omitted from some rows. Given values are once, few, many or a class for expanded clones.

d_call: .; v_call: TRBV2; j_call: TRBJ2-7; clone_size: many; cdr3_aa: CASSESAQITYEQYF; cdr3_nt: TGTGCCAGCAGTGAGAGTGCACAGATCACCTACGAGCAGTACTTC
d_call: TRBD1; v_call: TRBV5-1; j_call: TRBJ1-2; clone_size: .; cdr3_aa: CASSSDRVFSGYTF; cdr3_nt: TGCGCCAGCAGCTCCGACAGGGTTTTCTCTGGCTACACCTTC
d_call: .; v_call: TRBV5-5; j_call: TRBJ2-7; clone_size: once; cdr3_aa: CASSVEGAQGEQYF; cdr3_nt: TGTGCCAGCAGCGTAGAGGGCGCTCAAGGCGAGCAGTACTTC
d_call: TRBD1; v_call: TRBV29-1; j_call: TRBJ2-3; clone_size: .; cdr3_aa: CSAHRGSTDTQYF; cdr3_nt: TGCAGCGCCCACAGGGGATCGACAGATACGCAGTATTTT
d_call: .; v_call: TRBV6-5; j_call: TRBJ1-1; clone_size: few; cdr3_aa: CASSEIGAAFF; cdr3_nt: TGTGCCAGCAGTGAAATTGGGGCAGCTTTCTTT
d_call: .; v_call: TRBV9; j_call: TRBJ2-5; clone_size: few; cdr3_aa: CASSVVGTGKETQYF; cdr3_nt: TGTGCCAGCAGCGTAGTAGGTACCGGGAAAGAGACCCAGTACTTC
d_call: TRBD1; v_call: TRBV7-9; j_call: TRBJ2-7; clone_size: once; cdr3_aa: CASSLQGQGYEQYF; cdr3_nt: TGTGCCAGCAGCTTACAGGGACAGGGCTACGAGCAGTACTTC
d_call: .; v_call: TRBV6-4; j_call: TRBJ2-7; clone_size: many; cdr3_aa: CASSDGEHESRF; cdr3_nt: TGTGCCAGCAGTGACGGGGAACACGAGAGCCGGTTC
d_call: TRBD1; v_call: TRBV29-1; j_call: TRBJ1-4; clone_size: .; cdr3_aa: CSVTGGEKLFF; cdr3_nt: TGCAGCGTGACAGGGGGTGAAAAACTGTTTTTT
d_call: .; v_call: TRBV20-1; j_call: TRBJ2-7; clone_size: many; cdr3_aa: CSARRSGLGQYF; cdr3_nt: TGCAGTGCCCGTCGAAGCGGCTTGGGGCAGTACTTC
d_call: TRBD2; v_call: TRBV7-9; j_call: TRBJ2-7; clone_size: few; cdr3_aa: CASSSPTSGSYPRDEQYF; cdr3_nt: TGTGCCAGCAGCTCACCGACTAGCGGGAGTTACCCCAGAGACGAGCAGTACTTC
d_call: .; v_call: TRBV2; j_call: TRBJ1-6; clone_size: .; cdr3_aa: CASRWDYNSPLHF; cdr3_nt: TGTGCCAGCCGTTGGGACTATAATTCACCCCTCCACTTT
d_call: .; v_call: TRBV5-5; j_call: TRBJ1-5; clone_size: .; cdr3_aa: CASSFSDLNQPQHF; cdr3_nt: TGTGCCAGCAGCTTCAGTGACCTCAATCAGCCCCAGCATTTT
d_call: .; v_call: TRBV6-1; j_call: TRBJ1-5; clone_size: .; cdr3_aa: CASSRVSGSTQHF; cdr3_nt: TGTGCCAGCAGCCGCGTTTCGGGGAGCACCCAGCATTTT
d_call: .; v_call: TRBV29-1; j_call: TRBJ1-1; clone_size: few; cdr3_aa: CSARTDMNTEAFF; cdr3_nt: TGCAGTGCCCGGACAGATATGAACACTGAAGCTTTCTTT
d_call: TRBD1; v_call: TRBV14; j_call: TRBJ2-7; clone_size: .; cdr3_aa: CASSLTAPGGAYEQYF; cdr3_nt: TGTGCCAGCAGCCTCACCGCCCCAGGGGGTGCATACGAGCAGTACTTC
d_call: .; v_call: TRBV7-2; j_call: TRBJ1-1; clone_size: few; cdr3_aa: CASSPTRGRNTEAFF; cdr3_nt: TGTGCCAGCAGCCCAACGCGAGGTCGGAACACTGAAGCTTTCTTT
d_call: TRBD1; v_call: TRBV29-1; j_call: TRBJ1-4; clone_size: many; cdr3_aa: CSVQGASNEKLFF; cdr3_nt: TGCAGCGTTCAGGGGGCGTCTAATGAAAAACTGTTTTTT
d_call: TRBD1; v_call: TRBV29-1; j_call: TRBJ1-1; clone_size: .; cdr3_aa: CSLDRGYTEAFF; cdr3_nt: TGCAGCTTGGACAGGGGATACACTGAAGCTTTCTTT
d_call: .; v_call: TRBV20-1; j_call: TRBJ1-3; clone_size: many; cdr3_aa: CSAVELGSGNTIYF; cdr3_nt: TGCAGTGCTGTCGAACTAGGCTCTGGAAACACCATATATTTT
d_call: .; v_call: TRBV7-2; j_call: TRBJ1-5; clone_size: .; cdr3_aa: CASSRTGRGKNSNQPQRF; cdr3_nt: TGTGCCAGCAGCCGAACCGGACGCGGGAAGAATAGCAATCAGCCCCAGCGTTTT
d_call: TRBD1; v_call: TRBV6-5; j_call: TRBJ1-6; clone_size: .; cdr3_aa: CASSYGTGLNSPLHF; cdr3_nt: TGTGCCAGCAGTTACGGGACAGGGTTGAATTCACCCCTCCACTTT
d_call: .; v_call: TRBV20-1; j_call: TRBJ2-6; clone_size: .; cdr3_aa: CSARGAGLSGANVLTF; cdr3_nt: TGCAGTGCTAGAGGGGCAGGTCTCTCTGGGGCCAACGTCCTAACTTTC
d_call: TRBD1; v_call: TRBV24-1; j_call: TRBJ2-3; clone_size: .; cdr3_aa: CATSDPQGAEDTQYF; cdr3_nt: TGTGCCACCAGTGATCCGCAGGGGGCAGAAGATACGCAGTATTTT
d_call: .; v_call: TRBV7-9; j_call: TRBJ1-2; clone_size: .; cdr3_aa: CASSLQGERDYGYTF; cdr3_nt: TGTGCCAGCAGCTTACAGGGCGAGCGAGACTATGGCTACACCTTC
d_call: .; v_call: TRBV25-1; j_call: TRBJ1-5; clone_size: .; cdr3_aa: CARHRQEINQPQHF; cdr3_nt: TGTGCTAGGCATCGGCAGGAAATCAATCAGCCCCAGCATTTT
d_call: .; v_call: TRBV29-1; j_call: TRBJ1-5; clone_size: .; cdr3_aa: CSATRNQSQHF; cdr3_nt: TGCAGCGCGACACGAAATCAGTCCCAGCATTTT
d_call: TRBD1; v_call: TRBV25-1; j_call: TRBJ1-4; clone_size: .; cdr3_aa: CASRQGGYGEKLFF; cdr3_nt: TGTGCCAGCCGACAGGGGGGTTACGGTGAAAAACTGTTTTTT
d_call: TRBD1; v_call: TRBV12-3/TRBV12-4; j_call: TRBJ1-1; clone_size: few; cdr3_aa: CASTMTGGNTEAFF; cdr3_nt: TGTGCCAGCACTATGACAGGGGGGAACACTGAAGCTTTCTTT
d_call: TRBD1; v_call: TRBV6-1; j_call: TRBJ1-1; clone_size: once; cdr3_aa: CASIVPGTGGDRNEAFF; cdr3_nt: TGTGCCAGCATTGTGCCCGGGACAGGGGGCGACAGAAATGAAGCTTTCTTT
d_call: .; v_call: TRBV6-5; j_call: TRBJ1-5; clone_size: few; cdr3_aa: CASSYGQFNQPQHF; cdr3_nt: TGTGCCAGCAGTTATGGACAGTTCAATCAGCCCCAGCATTTT
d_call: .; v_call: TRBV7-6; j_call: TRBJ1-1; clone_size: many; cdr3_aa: CASSFGSGTEAFF; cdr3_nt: TGTGCCAGCAGCTTTGGTAGCGGAACTGAAGCTTTCTTT
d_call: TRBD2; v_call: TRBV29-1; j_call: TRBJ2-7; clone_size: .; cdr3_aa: CSSLGLAGGGYYEQYF; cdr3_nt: TGCAGCAGCCTGGGACTAGCGGGAGGGGGCTACTACGAGCAGTACTTC
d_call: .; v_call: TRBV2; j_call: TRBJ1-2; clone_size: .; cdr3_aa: CASSEFGRGRDTF; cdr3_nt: TGTGCCAGCAGTGAATTTGGCAGGGGACGAGACACCTTC
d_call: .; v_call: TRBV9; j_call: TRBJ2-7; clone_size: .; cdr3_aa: CASSVAIGGSYEQYF; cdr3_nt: TGTGCCAGCAGCGTAGCTATAGGGGGCTCCTACGAGCAGTACTTC
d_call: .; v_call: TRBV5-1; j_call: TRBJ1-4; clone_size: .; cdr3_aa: CASSLVSAINEKLFF; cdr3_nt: TGCGCCAGCAGCTTGGTGTCAGCTATTAATGAAAAACTGTTTTTT
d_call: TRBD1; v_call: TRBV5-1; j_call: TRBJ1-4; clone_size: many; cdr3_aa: CASSFGTGLNEKLFF; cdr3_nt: TGTGCCAGCAGCTTTGGGACAGGCCTTAATGAAAAACTGTTTTTT
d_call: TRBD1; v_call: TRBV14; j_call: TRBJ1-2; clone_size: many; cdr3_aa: CASSQVPTGYGYTF; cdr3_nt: TGTGCCAGCAGCCAAGTACCGACAGGGTATGGCTACACCTTC
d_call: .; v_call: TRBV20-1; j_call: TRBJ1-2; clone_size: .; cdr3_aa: CSARDTLYGYTF; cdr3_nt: TGCAGTGCTAGGGACACCCTCTATGGCTACACCTTC
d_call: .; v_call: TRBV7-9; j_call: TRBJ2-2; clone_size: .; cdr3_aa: CASSLRQPKAGELFF; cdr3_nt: TGTGCCAGCAGCTTACGGCAGCCGAAGGCCGGGGAGCTGTTTTTT
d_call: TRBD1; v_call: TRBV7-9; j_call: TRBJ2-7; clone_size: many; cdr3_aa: CASSLRTGVEQYF; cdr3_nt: TGTGCCAGCAGCTTACGGACAGGGGTCGAGCAGTACTTC
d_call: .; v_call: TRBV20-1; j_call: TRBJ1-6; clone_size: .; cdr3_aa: CSAKGDWGNNSPLHF; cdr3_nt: TGCAGTGCTAAGGGGGACTGGGGTAATAATTCACCCCTCCACTTT
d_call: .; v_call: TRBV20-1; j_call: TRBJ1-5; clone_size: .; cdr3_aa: CSASRWSGDSNQPQHF; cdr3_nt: TGCAGTGCTAGTCGGTGGTCAGGGGATAGCAATCAGCCCCAGCATTTT
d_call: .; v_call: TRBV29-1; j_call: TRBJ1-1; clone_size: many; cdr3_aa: CSVRRQKNEAFF; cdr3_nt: TGCAGCGTTAGAAGACAGAAAAATGAAGCTTTCTTT
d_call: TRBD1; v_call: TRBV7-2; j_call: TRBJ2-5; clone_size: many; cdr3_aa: CASSLGTGLGETQYF; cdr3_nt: TGTGCCAGCAGCTTAGGGACAGGGTTGGGGGAGACCCAGTACTTC
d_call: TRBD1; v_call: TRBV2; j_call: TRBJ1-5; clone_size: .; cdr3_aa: CATFSTGTGGKGNQPQHF; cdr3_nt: TGTGCCACCTTCAGTACCGGGACAGGGGGAAAGGGGAATCAGCCCCAGCATTTT
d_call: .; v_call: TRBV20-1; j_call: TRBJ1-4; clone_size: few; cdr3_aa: CSATDFSAPEKLFF; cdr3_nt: TGCAGTGCTACGGACTTTTCCGCGCCCGAAAAACTGTTTTTT
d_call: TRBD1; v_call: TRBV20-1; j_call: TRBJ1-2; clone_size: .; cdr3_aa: CSAGTGASGYTF; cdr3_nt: TGCAGTGCCGGGACAGGGGCAAGCGGCTACACCTTC
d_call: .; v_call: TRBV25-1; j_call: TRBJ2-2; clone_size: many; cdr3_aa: CASSDSGVNTGELFF; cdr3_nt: TGTGCCAGCAGTGATAGCGGAGTGAACACCGGGGAGCTGTTTTTT
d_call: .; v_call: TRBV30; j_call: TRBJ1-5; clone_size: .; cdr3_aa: CAWSAGGNQPQHF; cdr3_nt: TGTGCCTGGAGTGCAGGTGGCAATCAGCCCCAGCATTTT
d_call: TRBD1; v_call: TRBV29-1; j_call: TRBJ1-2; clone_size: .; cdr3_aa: CSVVISGQGTGYTF; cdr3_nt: TGCAGCGTTGTGATATCGGGACAGGGAACTGGCTACACCTTC
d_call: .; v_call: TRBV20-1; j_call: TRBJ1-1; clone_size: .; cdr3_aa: CSARVGTDEAFF; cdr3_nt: TGCAGTGCTAGAGTAGGGACGGACGAAGCTTTCTTT
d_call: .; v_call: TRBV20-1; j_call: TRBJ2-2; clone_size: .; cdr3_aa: CSATDGTGELFF; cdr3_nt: TGCAGTGCCACGGATGGCACCGGGGAGCTGTTTTTT
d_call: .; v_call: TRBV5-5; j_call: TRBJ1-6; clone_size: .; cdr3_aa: CASSLAGRYKSPLHF; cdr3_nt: TGTGCCAGCAGCTTGGCCGGGAGATATAAATCACCCCTCCACTTT
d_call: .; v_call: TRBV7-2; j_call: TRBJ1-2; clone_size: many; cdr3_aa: CASSRSRTNYGYTF; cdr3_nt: TGTGCCAGCAGTCGTAGTCGGACTAACTATGGCTACACCTTC
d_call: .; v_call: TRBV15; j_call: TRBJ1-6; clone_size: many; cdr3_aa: CATSGYNSPLHF; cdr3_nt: TGTGCCACCAGCGGTTATAATTCACCCCTCCACTTT
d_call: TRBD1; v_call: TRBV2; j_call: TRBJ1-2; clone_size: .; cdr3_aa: CASSLKTGNYGYTF; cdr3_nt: TGTGCCAGCAGCTTAAAGACAGGGAACTATGGCTACACCTTC
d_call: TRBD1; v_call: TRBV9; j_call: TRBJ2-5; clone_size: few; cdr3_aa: CASSQGPTGVETQYF; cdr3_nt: TGTGCCAGCAGCCAAGGCCCGACAGGGGTCGAGACCCAGTACTTC
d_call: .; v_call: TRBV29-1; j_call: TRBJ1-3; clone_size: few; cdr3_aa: CSAGGAGSGNTIYF; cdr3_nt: TGCAGCGCTGGGGGGGCCGGCTCTGGAAACACCATATATTTT